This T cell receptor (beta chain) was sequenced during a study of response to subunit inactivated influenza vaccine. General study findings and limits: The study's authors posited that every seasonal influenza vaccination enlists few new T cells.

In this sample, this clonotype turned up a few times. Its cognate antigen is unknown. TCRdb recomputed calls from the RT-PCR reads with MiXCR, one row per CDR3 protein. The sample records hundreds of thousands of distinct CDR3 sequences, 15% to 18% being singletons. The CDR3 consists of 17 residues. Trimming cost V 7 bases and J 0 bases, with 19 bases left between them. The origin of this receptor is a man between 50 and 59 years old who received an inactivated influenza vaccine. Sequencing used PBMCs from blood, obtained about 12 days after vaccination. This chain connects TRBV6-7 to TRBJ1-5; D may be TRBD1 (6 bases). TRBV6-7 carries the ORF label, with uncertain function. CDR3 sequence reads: CASNTGSRVYSNQPQHF. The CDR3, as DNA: TGTGCCAGCAACACAGGGTCTCGCGTTTATAGCAATCAGCCCCAGCATTTT.